This is a list of T cell receptor beta chains from one sample in a study of technical replicates of blood from a few donors. The table came from immunoSEQ multiplex PCR; TCRdb's copy has only in-frame clones and leaves some out. This table holds 75,000 to 100,000 clones, less than 95% found once. The sequenced sample consisted of T cells isolated from PBMCs. These receptors all stem from a human donor in good health. Both conserved end residues are trimmed from each CDR3.

>TRBV7-7|TRBJ1-1
ASSLGCIRQANTEAF
>TRBV9|TRBJ1-3
ASSVFTDGNTIY
>TRBV5-8|TRBJ2-2
ASSLGQGYTGELF
>TRBV27|TRBJ2-2
ASCKRLAGTNTGELF
>TRBV6-5|TRBJ2-1
ASSPGTTYNEQF
>TRBV7-3|TRBJ2-4
ASSPGTGGHIQY
>TRBV6-1|TRBJ2-3
ASSAQRTRAGTDTQY
>TRBV7-2|TRBJ2-3
ASSPRLVGADTQY
>TRBV5-1|TRBJ2-1
ASSRENEQF
>TRBV2|TRBJ1-5
ASSIGREGQPQH
>TRBV7-2|TRBJ2-3
ASSLAVAGGTDTQY
>TRBV15|TRBJ2-7
ATSRGQGDSYEQY
>TRBV7-3|TRBJ2-5
ASSLALGAGHETQY
>TRBV19|TRBJ1-2
ASSRTTGGVYGYT
>TRBV27|TRBJ2-2
ASSLFSAGELF
>TRBV10-3|TRBJ2-3
AIRGGMADTQY
>TRBV7-3|TRBJ2-7
ASSLGREYEQY
>TRBV10-2|TRBJ1-1
ASSELVRDNDEAF
>TRBV6-5|TRBJ1-5
ASSPGAPNQPQH
>TRBV11-2|TRBJ2-1
ASSTSEYNEQF
>TRBV19|TRBJ2-1
ASSIEEEQF
>TRBV9|TRBJ2-5
ASSGTLEPGQGGSSETQY
>TRBV10-3|TRBJ2-1
AISSGLATNEQF
>TRBV5-4|TRBJ2-6
ASSSLRDTFSGANVLT
>TRBV29-1|TRBJ2-2
SVARDRGVPGELF
>TRBV18|TRBJ1-1
ASSIPGVNTEAF
>TRBV10-3|TRBJ1-1
AIQGQNTEAF
>TRBV7-8|TRBJ2-3
ASSLLAGSTDTQY
>TRBV7-2|TRBJ1-2
ASSLGGHYYGYT
>TRBV4-3|TRBJ1-5
ASSQGGRGRQPQH
>TRBV7-9|TRBJ2-1
ASSGGGPSEF
>TRBV14|TRBJ1-4
ASSQTGGFNEKLF
>TRBV13|TRBJ1-6
ASTGQGDSPLH
>TRBV7-6|TRBJ2-5
ASSFTSGSWETQY
>TRBV29-1|TRBJ2-3
SVEDIVQGKNAGTDTQY
>TRBV5-4|TRBJ2-1
ASSPGLAGYNEQF
>TRBV9|TRBJ1-2
ASSPQGDHYGYT